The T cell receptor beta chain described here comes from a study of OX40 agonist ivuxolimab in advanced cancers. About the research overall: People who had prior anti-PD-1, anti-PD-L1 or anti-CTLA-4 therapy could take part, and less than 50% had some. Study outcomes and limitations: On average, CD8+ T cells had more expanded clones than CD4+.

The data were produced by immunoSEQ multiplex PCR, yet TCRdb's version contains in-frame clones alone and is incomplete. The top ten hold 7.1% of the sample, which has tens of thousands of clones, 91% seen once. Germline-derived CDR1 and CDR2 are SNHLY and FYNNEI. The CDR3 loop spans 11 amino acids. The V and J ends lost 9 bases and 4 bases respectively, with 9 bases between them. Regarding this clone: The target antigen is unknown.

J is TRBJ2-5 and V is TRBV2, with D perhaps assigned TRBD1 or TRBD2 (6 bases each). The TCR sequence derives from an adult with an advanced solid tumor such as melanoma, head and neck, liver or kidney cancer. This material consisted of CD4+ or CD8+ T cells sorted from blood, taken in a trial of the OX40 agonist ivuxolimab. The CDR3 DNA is TGTGCCAGTGAGGGGGGAGAGACCCAGTACTTC. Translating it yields CASEGGETQYF.